Listed here are 13 T cell receptor beta chains from one sample, sequenced in a study of regulatory T cells in long-lasting Graves disease. Time point described: newly diagnosed GD, antithyroid drugs for less than 3 months. PBMC RNA was the source of the TCR library. Arm-PCR of CDR3 regions and iRepertoire HTBI primers were the basis on which TCR beta libraries were built. MiXCR, run by TCRdb on the multiplex PCR reads, gives a single entry per CDR3 protein. Of roughly 400,000 distinct CDR3 sequences detected, over 12% appear once; the ten largest clones hold over 7%. These data were also reused for a study on T cells in Graves' hyperthyroidism and ophthalmopathy.

Specimen: peripheral blood mononuclear cells (PBMCs), collected at new diagnosis, from a patient treated with antithyroid drugs. These receptors were obtained from a woman aged 40 to 55 with Graves disease.

Remarks on this clonotype: Its ends do not fully match the called genes, so a read error is possible. The V gene is TRBV20-1, the J gene TRBJ2-7; no reliable D call. The CDR3 extends over 12 amino acids. In germline, CDR1 is DFQATT, CDR2 SNEGSKA (reference sequence). In DNA, the CDR3 is TGCAGTGCTAGAGCGGGCTCCTACGGGCAGTACTTC. Translating it yields CSARAGSYGQYF.

This rearrangement joins TRBV20-1 to TRBJ2-1; D is ambiguous. Germline CDR1 DFQATT, CDR2 SNEGSKA (reference sequence). Trimming took 0 bases from V and 2 from J, leaving 11 bases between them. CDR3 length: 15 amino acids. The CDR3, as DNA: TGCAGTGCTAGAGACTCGAGGAAGGCCTACAATGAGCAGTTCTTC. This gives the protein CSARDSRKAYNEQFF.

This clonotype showed up many times. The rearrangement links TRBV2 to TRBJ2-5; 10 bases line up with TRBD1. CDR3 length: 13 residues. The germline gives CDR1 SNHLY, CDR2 FYNNEI. After removal of 8 bases from V and 5 bases from J, the junction contained 5 bases not matched to a gene. CDR3 bases: TGTGCCAGCGGGGACAGGGGAATGGAGACCCAGTACTTC. Its translation: CASGDRGMETQYF.

This chain uses TRBV13 with TRBJ2-5; TRBD2 agrees at 12 bases. The CDR3 runs 22 residues. Trimming removed 5 bases from V and 2 bases from J; junction bases left unmatched: 24. Germline lookup yields CDR1 PRHDT and CDR2 FYEKMQ (reference sequence). This chain's CDR3 is CASSPPGGPRRTSGDVQETQYF. The CDR3 DNA reads TGTGCCAGCAGCCCACCCGGCGGACCCCGTCGGACTAGCGGGGATGTACAAGAGACCCAGTACTTC.

The chain is built from TRBV20-1 and TRBJ2-1; D call uncertain. The CDR3 sequence is 15 residues long. CDR1 and CDR2 (germline): DFQATT, SNEGSKA (reference sequence). Trimming took off 4 bases at V and 0 bases at J, with 13 bases between the two ends. As DNA, the CDR3 is TGCAGTGCTACGCGAGCAGCGAGCTCCTACAATGAGCAGTTCTTC. Protein product: CSATRAASSYNEQFF.

This clonotype was recorded many times. The gene calls are TRBV20-1 and TRBJ1-1; perhaps TRBD1 as D (6 bases). CDR1 and CDR2 from the germline V gene are DFQATT and SNEGSKA (reference sequence). The CDR3 length is 14 residues. Trimming cost V 4 bases and J 4 bases, with 16 bases left between them. The CDR3 here is CSATSVPTGTEAFF. The CDR3 DNA reads TGCAGTGCTACATCAGTACCGACAGGCACTGAAGCTTTCTTT.

This clonotype was observed at least ten times. V and J are TRBV6-2 or TRBV6-3 and TRBJ2-7, with 8 bases fitting TRBD1. The CDR3 is made up of 14 amino acids. Germline V gene data show CDR1 as MNHEY and CDR2 as SVGEGT. With V trimmed by 4 bases and J by 5 bases, 7 bases remained unmatched. The CDR3 here is CASSSGQGSDEQYF. The DNA of the CDR3 is TGTGCCAGCAGTTCTGGACAGGGCTCGGACGAGCAGTACTTC.

This clonotype was seen many times. The CDR3 loop reads CSARGARDYSYEQYF. The DNA of the CDR3 is TGCAGTGCTAGAGGCGCCCGGGACTACTCCTACGAGCAGTACTTC. This sequence joins TRBV20-1 and TRBJ2-7, with TRBD2 matching over 7 bases. The trim removed 1 base at V and 0 bases at J, leaving 6 bases unmatched. Germline CDR1 and CDR2: DFQATT and SNEGSKA (reference sequence). CDR3 length: 15 amino acids.

This chain links TRBV20-1 with TRBJ2-7, with D possibly being TRBD2 (7 bases). The V and J ends lost 6 bases and 0 bases respectively, with 15 bases between them. Germline V gene data show CDR1 as DFQATT and CDR2 as SNEGSKA (reference sequence). The CDR3 sequence is 14 residues long. The CDR3 loop is CSARGGGSSYEQYF. As DNA, the CDR3 is TGCAGTGCGAGGGGGGGGGGAAGCTCCTACGAGCAGTACTTC.

This clonotype was counted once. One junction end disagrees with the germline gene, perhaps due to a read error. The V and J genes are TRBV9 and TRBJ2-1; 10 nucleotides match TRBD2. Germline V CDR1 and CDR2: SGDLS, YYNGEE. This CDR3 contains 16 residues. The CDR3 DNA sequence: TGTGCCATCAGCGCCCCAGCGGGAGGGTCCTACAATGAGCAGTTCTTC. This translates into CAISAPAGGSYNEQFF.

This clonotype was seen ten or more times. The chain carries TRBV7-9 and TRBJ2-1; 9 bases line up with TRBD1. V shed 6 bases, J shed 3 bases, and the junction held 9 bases outside the gene matches. In germline, CDR1 is SEHNR, CDR2 FQNEAQ (reference sequence). The length of the CDR3 is 16 residues. CDR3 coding DNA: TGTGCCAGCAGATCTAACAGGGGGCAGGACTACAATGAGCAGTTCTTC. Its translation: CASRSNRGQDYNEQFF. The full variable domain, its missing parts supplied by reference TRBV7-9 and TRBJ2-1, is DTGVSQNPRHKITKRGQNVTFRCDPISEHNRLYWYRQTLGQGPEFLTYFQNEAQLEKSRLLSDRFSAERPKGSFSTLEIQRTEQGDSAMYLCASRSNRGQDYNEQFFGPGTRLTVL.

The chain has TRBV20-1 and TRBJ2-7, with 8 bases identical to TRBD2. Germline-derived CDR1 and CDR2 are DFQATT and SNEGSKA (reference sequence). With 6 bases clipped from V and 4 bases from J, the junction kept 17 bases outside the gene matches. CDR3 size: 16 residues. Written as DNA, the CDR3 is TGCAGTGCCAAGACTAGCGAGAGTCAAAATTTATACGAGCAGTACTTC. Translation: CSAKTSESQNLYEQYF.

This clonotype showed up many times. The chain recombines TRBV5-5 with TRBJ1-5; D is uncertain. This CDR3 region has 14 residues. The V gene lost 5 bases and the J gene lost 4 bases, with 13 bases spanning the gap. Germline assignment: CDR1 SGHKS and CDR2 YYEKEE (reference sequence). This CDR3 is CASRPTGRNQPQHF. The CDR3 DNA reads TGTGCCAGCAGACCTACCGGACGGAATCAGCCCCAGCATTTT.